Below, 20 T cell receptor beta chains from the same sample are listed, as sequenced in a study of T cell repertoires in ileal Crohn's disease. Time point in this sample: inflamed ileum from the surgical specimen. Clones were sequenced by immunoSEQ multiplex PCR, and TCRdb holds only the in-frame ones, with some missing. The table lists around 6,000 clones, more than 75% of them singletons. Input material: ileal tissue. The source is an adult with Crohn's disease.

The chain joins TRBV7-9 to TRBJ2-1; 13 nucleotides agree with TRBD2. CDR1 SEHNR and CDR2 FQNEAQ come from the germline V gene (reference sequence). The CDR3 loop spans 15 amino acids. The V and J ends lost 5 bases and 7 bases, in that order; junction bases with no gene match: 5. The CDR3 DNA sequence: TGTGCCAGCAGCCTCCGACTAGCGGGGGGTAATGAGCAGTTCTTC. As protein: CASSLRLAGGNEQFF.

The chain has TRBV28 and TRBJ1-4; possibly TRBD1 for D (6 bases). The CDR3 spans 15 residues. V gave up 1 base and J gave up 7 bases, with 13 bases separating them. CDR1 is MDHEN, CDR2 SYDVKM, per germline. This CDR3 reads CASSLFRGRGEKLFF. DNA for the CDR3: TGTGCCAGCAGTTTATTTCGGGGGCGCGGTGAAAAACTGTTTTTT. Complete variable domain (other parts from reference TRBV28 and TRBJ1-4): DVKVTQSSRYLVKRTGEKVFLECVQDMDHENMFWYRQDPGLGLRLIYFSYDVKMKEKGDIPEGYSVSREKKERFSLILESASTNQTSMYLCASSLFRGRGEKLFFGSGTQLSVL.

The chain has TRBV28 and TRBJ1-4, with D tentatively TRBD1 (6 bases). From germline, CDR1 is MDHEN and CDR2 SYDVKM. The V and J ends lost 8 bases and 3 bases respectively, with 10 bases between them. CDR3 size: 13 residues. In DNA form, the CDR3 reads TGTGCCAGCGTGGGGGCAGCTAATGAAAAACTGTTTTTT. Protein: CASVGAANEKLFF.

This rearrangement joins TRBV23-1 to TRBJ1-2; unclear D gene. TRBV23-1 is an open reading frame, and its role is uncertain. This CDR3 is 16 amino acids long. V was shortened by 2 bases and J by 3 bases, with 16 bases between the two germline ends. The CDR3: CASSQRIYDVDYGYTF. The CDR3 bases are TGCGCCAGCAGTCAACGGATCTACGACGTCGACTATGGCTACACCTTC.

The CDR3: CASSRDNYGYTF. CDR3 nucleotides: TGTGCCAGCAGCCGGGACAACTATGGCTACACCTTC. The rearrangement joins TRBV7-6 to TRBJ1-2; D is possibly TRBD1 (5 bases). The V end was cut by 5 bases, the J end by 2 bases, with 6 bases between. The CDR3 sequence is 12 residues long. The germline gives CDR1 SGHVS, CDR2 FNYEAQ.

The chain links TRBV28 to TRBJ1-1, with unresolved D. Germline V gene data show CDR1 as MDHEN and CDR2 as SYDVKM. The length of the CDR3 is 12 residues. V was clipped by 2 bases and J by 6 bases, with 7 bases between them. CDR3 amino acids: CASSLKGAEAFF. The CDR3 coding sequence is TGTGCCAGCAGTTTAAAGGGCGCTGAAGCTTTCTTT. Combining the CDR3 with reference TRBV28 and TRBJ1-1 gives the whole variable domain DVKVTQSSRYLVKRTGEKVFLECVQDMDHENMFWYRQDPGLGLRLIYFSYDVKMKEKGDIPEGYSVSREKKERFSLILESASTNQTSMYLCASSLKGAEAFFGQGTRLTVV.

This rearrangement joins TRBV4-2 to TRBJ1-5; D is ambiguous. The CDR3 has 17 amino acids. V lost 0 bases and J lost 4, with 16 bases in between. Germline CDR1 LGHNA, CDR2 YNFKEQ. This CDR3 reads CASSQEVYGRVNQPQHF. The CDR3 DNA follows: TGTGCCAGCAGCCAAGAGGTCTATGGAAGGGTTAATCAGCCCCAGCATTTT.

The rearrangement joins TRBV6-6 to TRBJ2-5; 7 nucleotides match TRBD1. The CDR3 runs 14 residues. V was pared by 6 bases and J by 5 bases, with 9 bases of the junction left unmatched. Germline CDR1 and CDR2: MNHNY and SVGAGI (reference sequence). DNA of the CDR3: TGTGCCAGCAGCTTGGACAGGCATGGGGAGACCCAGTACTTC. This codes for CASSLDRHGETQYF.

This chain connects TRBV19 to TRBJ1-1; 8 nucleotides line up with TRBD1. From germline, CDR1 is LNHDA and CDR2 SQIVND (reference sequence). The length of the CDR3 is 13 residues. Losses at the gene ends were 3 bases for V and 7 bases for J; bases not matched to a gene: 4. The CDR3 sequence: CASSIGTGLEAFF. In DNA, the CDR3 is TGTGCCAGTAGTATCGGGACAGGCCTTGAAGCTTTCTTT.

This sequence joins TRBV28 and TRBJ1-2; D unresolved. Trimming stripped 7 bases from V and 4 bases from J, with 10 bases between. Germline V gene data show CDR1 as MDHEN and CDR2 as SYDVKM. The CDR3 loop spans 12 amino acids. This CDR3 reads CASTTTVYGYTF. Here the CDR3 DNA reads TGTGCCAGCACCACGACGGTCTATGGCTACACCTTC.

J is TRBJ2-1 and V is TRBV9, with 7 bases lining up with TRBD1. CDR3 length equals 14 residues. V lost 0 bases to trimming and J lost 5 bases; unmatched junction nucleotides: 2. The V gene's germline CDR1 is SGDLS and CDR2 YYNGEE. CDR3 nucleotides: TGTGCCAGCAGCGTAGCCGGGACAGACAATGAGCAGTTCTTC. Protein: CASSVAGTDNEQFF.

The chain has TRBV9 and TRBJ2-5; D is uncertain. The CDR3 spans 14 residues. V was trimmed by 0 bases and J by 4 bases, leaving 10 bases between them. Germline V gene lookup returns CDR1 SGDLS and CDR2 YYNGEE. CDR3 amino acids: CASSVDLARETQYF. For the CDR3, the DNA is TGTGCCAGCAGCGTAGATTTGGCGCGAGAGACCCAGTACTTC.

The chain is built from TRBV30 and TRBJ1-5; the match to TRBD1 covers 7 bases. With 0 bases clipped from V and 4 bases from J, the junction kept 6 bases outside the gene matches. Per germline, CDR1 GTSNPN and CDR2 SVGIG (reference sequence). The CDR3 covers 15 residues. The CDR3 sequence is CAWSVQGGRNQPQHF. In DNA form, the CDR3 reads TGTGCCTGGAGTGTTCAGGGGGGGAGGAATCAGCCCCAGCATTTT.

The CDR3 region is CAWRTDRANNSPLHF. Here the CDR3 DNA reads TGTGCCTGGAGAACCGACAGGGCCAATAATTCACCCCTCCACTTT. The chain employs TRBV30 and TRBJ1-6; 7 nucleotides line up with TRBD1. The V segment lost 3 bases and the J segment 5 bases; nucleotides outside the gene matches: 7. The germline CDR1 and CDR2 sequences are GTSNPN and SVGIG (reference sequence). The CDR3 runs to 15 residues. Together with reference TRBV30 and TRBJ1-6, the CDR3 gives the full variable domain: SQTIHQWPATLVQPVGSPLSLECTVEGTSNPNLYWYRQAAGRGLQLLFYSVGIGQISSEVPQNLSASRPQDRQFILSSKKLLLSDSGFYLCAWRTDRANNSPLHFGNGTRLTVT.

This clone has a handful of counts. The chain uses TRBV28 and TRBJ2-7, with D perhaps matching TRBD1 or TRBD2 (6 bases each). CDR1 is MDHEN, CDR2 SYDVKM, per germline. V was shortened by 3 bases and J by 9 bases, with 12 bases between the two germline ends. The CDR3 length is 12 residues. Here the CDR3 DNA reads TGTGCCAGCAGTTTCCAAGGGGGAGGGCAGTACTTC. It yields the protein CASSFQGGGQYF.

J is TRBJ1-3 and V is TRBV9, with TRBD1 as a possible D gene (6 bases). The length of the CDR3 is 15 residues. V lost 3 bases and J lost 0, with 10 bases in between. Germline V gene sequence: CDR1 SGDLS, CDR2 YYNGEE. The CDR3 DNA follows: TGTGCCAGCAGCGGGACAGAATACTCTGGAAACACCATATATTTT. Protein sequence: CASSGTEYSGNTIYF.

The CDR3 coding sequence is TGTGCCAGCAGCTTAACCGGGAGCGGAGAGACCCAGTACTTC. This encodes CASSLTGSGETQYF. V usage is TRBV7-7 and J usage is TRBJ2-5, with a tentative D call TRBD2 (6 bases). Trimming shortened V by 2 bases and J by 4 bases, and 11 bases separated the two germline ends. Germline assignment: CDR1 SSHAT and CDR2 FNYEAQ (reference sequence). CDR3 length: 14 amino acids.

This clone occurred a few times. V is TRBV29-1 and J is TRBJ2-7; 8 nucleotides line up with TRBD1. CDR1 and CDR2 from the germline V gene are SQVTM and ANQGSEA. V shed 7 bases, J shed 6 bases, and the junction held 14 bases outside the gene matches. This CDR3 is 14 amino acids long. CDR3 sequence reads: CSALDRVVAGEQYF. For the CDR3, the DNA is TGCAGCGCCCTGGACAGGGTGGTGGCCGGCGAGCAGTACTTC.

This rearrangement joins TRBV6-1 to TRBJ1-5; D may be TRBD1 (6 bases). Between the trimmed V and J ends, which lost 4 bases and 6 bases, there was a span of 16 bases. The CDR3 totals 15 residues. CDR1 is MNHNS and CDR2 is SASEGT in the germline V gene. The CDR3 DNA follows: TGTGCCAGCAGTGCACCGGGACAAGTTTTTCAGCCCCAGCATTTT. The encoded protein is CASSAPGQVFQPQHF.

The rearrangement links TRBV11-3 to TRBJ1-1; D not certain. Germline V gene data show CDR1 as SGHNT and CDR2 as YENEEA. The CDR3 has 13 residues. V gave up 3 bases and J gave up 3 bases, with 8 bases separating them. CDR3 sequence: CASSLTLDTEAFF. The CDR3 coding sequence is TGTGCCAGCAGCTTGACACTCGACACTGAAGCTTTCTTT.